Presented here are 21 T cell receptor beta chains from one specimen sequenced in a study of cytomegalovirus exposure and HLA in healthy donors. It was with 60 Vbeta and 13 Jbeta primers that the PCR ran. Clones were read by immunoSEQ multiplex PCR, and TCRdb kept only the in-frame ones, dropping some. The sample shows approximately 100,000 clones, over 70% of them seen only once. What was sequenced was PBMCs. These receptors were obtained from a man aged 45-65 years in good health and CMV-seropositive.

The rearrangement links TRBV5-1 to TRBJ1-5; 9 positions match TRBD1. Unmatched junction bases numbered 6, after V lost 4 bases and J lost 7 bases. CDR3 size: 14 residues. Per the germline V gene, CDR1 is SGHRS and CDR2 is YFSETQ. CDR3 DNA: TGCGCCAGCAGCCCGGGACAGGGAGGACAGCCCCAGCATTTT. It codes for CASSPGQGGQPQHF.

This clone came up a few times. This chain links TRBV6-1 with TRBJ2-7; D is unclear. Germline assignment: CDR1 MNHNS and CDR2 SASEGT. Trimming removed 6 bases from V and 6 bases from J, with 21 bases in between. CDR3 size: 15 residues. The CDR3 nucleotides read TGTGCCAGCAGCAGACGTCCCCAGGAATTACTCGAGCAGTACTTC. Translation: CASSRRPQELLEQYF.

The V gene is TRBV11-1, the J gene TRBJ2-1; D uncertain. V lost 3 bases to trimming and J lost 1 base, with 7 bases between them. The germline V gene has CDR1 SGHAT and CDR2 FQDESV (reference sequence). This CDR3 has 14 amino acids. CDR3 loop: CASSFRRSYNEQFF. As DNA, the CDR3 is TGTGCCAGCAGCTTTAGGAGATCCTACAATGAGCAGTTCTTC.

Only a few counts were recorded for this clone. The genes are TRBV2 and TRBJ1-2, with TRBD1 identical over 7 bases. In germline, CDR1 is SNHLY, CDR2 FYNNEI. J lost 4 bases, V lost 0 bases, and 8 bases had no gene match. This CDR3 is built from 16 residues. This chain's CDR3 is CASSEALRGHGYGYTF. The CDR3 bases are TGTGCCAGCAGTGAAGCGCTTAGGGGGCACGGCTATGGCTACACCTTC.

This chain joins TRBV27 and TRBJ2-1; 8 bases fit TRBD2. The CDR3 has 15 amino acids. Germline V lookup: CDR1 MNHEY, CDR2 SMNVEV (reference sequence). V lost 2 bases to trimming and J lost 8 bases; unmatched junction nucleotides: 8. CDR3 residues: CASSLGTGGPDEQFF. The DNA for the CDR3 is TGTGCCAGCAGTTTAGGGACGGGAGGGCCCGATGAGCAGTTCTTC.

The CDR3 coding sequence is TGTGCCAGCAGCGTAGCCAGGGCTGGATCACCCCTCCACTTT. Translating gives CASSVARAGSPLHF. The chain uses TRBV9 and TRBJ1-6; the D gene is possibly TRBD1 (5 bases). The CDR3 length is 14 residues. Germline V gives CDR1 SGDLS, CDR2 YYNGEE. The germline V and J ends were trimmed by 0 bases and 10 bases, with 11 bases remaining between them.

The genes are TRBV11-2 and TRBJ2-3, with D maybe TRBD1 (5 bases). V was cut by 6 bases and J by 3 bases, with 19 bases left in between. The CDR3 spans 16 residues. CDR1 and CDR2 from the germline V gene are SGHAT and FQNNGV. The CDR3 sequence is CASSLSTGLNTDTQYF. The CDR3 coding sequence is TGTGCCAGCAGTCTTTCTACAGGCCTGAATACAGATACGCAGTATTTT.

V gene TRBV7-9 combines with J gene TRBJ1-5; D possibly corresponds to TRBD1 (5 bases). The germline gives CDR1 SEHNR, CDR2 FQNEAQ (reference sequence). The V gene lost 5 bases and the J gene lost 0 bases, with 8 bases spanning the gap. This CDR3 spans 14 amino acids. CDR3 coding DNA: TGTGCCAGCAGCACAGACAGTAGCAATCAGCCCCAGCATTTT. Translating it yields CASSTDSSNQPQHF.

The chain carries TRBV5-1 and TRBJ2-7; TRBD2 is a possible D gene (6 bases). This CDR3 is 14 amino acids long. Germline-derived CDR1 and CDR2 are SGHRS and YFSETQ. The V end lost 4 bases, the J end lost 5 bases, and 16 bases lay between the germline ends. The chain's CDR3 is CASSRGGANNEQYF. The CDR3 DNA reads TGCGCCAGCAGCCGGGGCGGGGCGAACAACGAGCAGTACTTC. The complete variable domain, with remaining parts taken from reference TRBV5-1 and TRBJ2-7, reads KAGVTQTPRYLIKTRGQQVTLSCSPISGHRSVSWYQQTPGQGLQFLFEYFSETQRNKGNFPGRFSGRQFSNSRSEMNVSTLELGDSALYLCASSRGGANNEQYFGPGTRLTVT.

In DNA, the CDR3 is TGTGCCAGCAGCCCAGGACAGTCGAACACTGAAGCTTTCTTT. It is translated as CASSPGQSNTEAFF. The J gene is TRBJ1-1, the V gene TRBV7-6, with D tentatively TRBD1 (6 bases). In germline, CDR1 is SGHVS, CDR2 FNYEAQ. V gave up 5 bases and J gave up 1 base, with 11 bases separating them. The CDR3 length is 14 residues.

The genes are TRBV5-1 and TRBJ2-7; possible D gene TRBD2, 6 bases. V was trimmed by 4 bases and J by 7 bases, leaving 18 bases between them. Germline V gives CDR1 SGHRS, CDR2 YFSETQ. The length of the CDR3 is 14 residues. CDR3 sequence (DNA): TGCGCCAGCAGCGTGGGAGGCCCAACGGCTGAGCAGTACTTC. This translates into CASSVGGPTAEQYF.

Only a few counts were recorded for this clone. The V and J genes are TRBV2 and TRBJ1-5; tentatively, D is TRBD1 (6 bases). V lost 6 bases to trimming and J lost 4 bases, with 7 bases between them. In germline, CDR1 is SNHLY, CDR2 FYNNEI. The CDR3 is made up of 12 amino acids. The CDR3 region is CASRGGNQPQHF. CDR3 DNA sequence: TGTGCCAGCAGAGGGGGAAATCAGCCCCAGCATTTT.

The rearrangement joins TRBV9 to TRBJ2-1; 9 bases align to TRBD2. The germline V gene encodes CDR1 SGDLS and CDR2 YYNGEE. This CDR3 region has 15 residues. V lost 0 bases, J lost 2 bases, and 0 bases stayed unmatched. CDR3 DNA sequence: TGTGCCAGCAGCGTAGCTAGCGGGACCTACAATGAGCAGTTCTTC. This gives the protein CASSVASGTYNEQFF.

In DNA, the CDR3 is TGTGCCATCAGAGGGCGACAGGGGGTGAACACTGAAGCTTTCTTT. Its protein is CAIRGRQGVNTEAFF. The rearrangement joins TRBV10-3 to TRBJ1-1; 9 bases are shared with TRBD1. V trimming: 6 bases; J trimming: 0 bases; junction bases outside the gene matches: 5. CDR1 and CDR2 from the germline V gene are ENHRY and SYGVKD. This CDR3 is built from 15 residues.

The CDR3 sequence is CASSLWLTREIPDTQYF. The DNA for the CDR3 is TGTGCCAGCAGCTTATGGTTAACTAGAGAAATCCCGGATACGCAGTATTTT. The V gene is TRBV7-9, the J gene TRBJ2-3; D may be TRBD2 (5 bases). Trimming took 2 bases from V and 6 from J, leaving 21 bases between them. Germline CDR1 and CDR2: SEHNR and FQNEAQ (reference sequence). This CDR3 is built from 17 residues.

The chain links TRBV5-4 to TRBJ2-2; maybe TRBD1 (6 bases). From germline, CDR1 is SGHNT and CDR2 YYREEE (reference sequence). The CDR3 has 15 amino acids. V gave up 5 bases and J gave up 4 bases, with 15 bases separating them. The CDR3 here is CASSSQTGPTGELFF. For the CDR3, the DNA is TGTGCCAGCAGTTCCCAGACAGGCCCCACCGGGGAGCTGTTTTTT.

J is TRBJ1-1 and V is TRBV27; 8 nucleotides align to TRBD1. V trimming: 6 bases; J trimming: 5 bases; junction bases outside the gene matches: 5. Germline CDR1 reads MNHEY; CDR2 reads SMNVEV (reference sequence). The CDR3 contains 13 residues. The CDR3 DNA follows: TGTGCCAGCAGCGTACAGGGGGGGACTGAAGCTTTCTTT. Its protein is CASSVQGGTEAFF.

In this sample, this clone turned up a few times. The chain recombines TRBV19 with TRBJ2-1, with TRBD2 matching over 8 bases. The V segment lost 3 bases and the J segment 5 bases; nucleotides outside the gene matches: 3. From germline, CDR1 is LNHDA and CDR2 SQIVND (reference sequence). CDR3 size: 14 residues. CDR3 loop: CASSIVAGNNEQFF. Here the CDR3 DNA reads TGTGCCAGTAGTATTGTAGCGGGAAACAATGAGCAGTTCTTC. The variable domain in full, completed from reference TRBV19 and TRBJ2-1, reads DGGITQSPKYLFRKEGQNVTLSCEQNLNHDAMYWYRQDPGQGLRLIYYSQIVNDFQKGDIAEGYSVSREKKESFPLTVTSAQKNPTAFYLCASSIVAGNNEQFFGPGTRLTVL.

This chain joins TRBV5-8 and TRBJ2-3, with TRBD2 matching over 10 bases. The CDR3 runs 17 residues. Germline assignment: CDR1 SGHTS and CDR2 YDEGEE. Germline trimming cut 4 bases from V and 3 bases from J; bases unmatched to any gene: 11. CDR3 bases: TGTGCCAGCAGCGCGTTAACTACTAGCGGGACTACAGATACGCAGTATTTT. This encodes CASSALTTSGTTDTQYF.

The chain joins TRBV30 to TRBJ1-5, with D hard to call. Deletions cut 5 bases from V and 0 bases from J, with 11 bases between. The germline V gene has CDR1 GTSNPN and CDR2 SVGIG (reference sequence). The length of the CDR3 is 14 residues. CDR3 sequence: CAWAVGDSNQPQHF. The DNA for the CDR3 is TGTGCCTGGGCGGTGGGAGATAGCAATCAGCCCCAGCATTTT.

The chain combines TRBV28 with TRBJ2-7; 12 nucleotides align to TRBD2. The CDR3 extends over 14 amino acids. Germline CDR1 reads MDHEN; CDR2 reads SYDVKM. V trimming: 6 bases; J trimming: 4 bases; junction bases outside the gene matches: 4. The DNA for the CDR3 is TGTGCCAGCAGACTAGCGGGAGGACCTTACGAGCAGTACTTC. As protein: CASRLAGGPYEQYF. Full variable domain (rest looked up from reference TRBV28 and TRBJ2-7): DVKVTQSSRYLVKRTGEKVFLECVQDMDHENMFWYRQDPGLGLRLIYFSYDVKMKEKGDIPEGYSVSREKKERFSLILESASTNQTSMYLCASRLAGGPYEQYFGPGTRLTVT.